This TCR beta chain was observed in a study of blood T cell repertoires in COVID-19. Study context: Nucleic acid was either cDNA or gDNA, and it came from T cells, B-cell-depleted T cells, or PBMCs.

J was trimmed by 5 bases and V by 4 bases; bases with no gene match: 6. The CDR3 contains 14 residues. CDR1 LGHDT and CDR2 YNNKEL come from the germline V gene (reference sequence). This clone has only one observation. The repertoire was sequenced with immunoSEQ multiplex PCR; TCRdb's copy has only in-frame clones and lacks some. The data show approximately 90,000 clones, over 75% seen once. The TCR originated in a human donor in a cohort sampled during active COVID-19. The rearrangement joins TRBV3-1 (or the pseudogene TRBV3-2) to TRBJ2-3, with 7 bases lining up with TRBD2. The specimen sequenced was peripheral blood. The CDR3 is CASSPLAGGDTQYF. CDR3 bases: TGTGCCAGCAGCCCCTTAGCGGGTGGAGATACGCAGTATTTT.